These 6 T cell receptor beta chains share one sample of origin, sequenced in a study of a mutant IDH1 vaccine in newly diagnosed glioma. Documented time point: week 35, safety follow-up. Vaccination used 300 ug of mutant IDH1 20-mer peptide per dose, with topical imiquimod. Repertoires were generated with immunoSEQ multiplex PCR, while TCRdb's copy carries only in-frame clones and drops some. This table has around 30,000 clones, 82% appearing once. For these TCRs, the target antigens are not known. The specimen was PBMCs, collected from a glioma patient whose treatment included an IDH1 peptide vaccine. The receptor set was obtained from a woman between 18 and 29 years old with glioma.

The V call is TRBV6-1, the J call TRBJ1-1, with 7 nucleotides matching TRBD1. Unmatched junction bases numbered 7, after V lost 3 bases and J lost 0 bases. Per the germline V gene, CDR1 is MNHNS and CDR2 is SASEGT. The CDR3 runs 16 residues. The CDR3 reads CASSEILTGMNTEAFF. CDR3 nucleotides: TGTGCCAGCAGTGAGATTCTGACAGGGATGAACACTGAAGCTTTCTTT.

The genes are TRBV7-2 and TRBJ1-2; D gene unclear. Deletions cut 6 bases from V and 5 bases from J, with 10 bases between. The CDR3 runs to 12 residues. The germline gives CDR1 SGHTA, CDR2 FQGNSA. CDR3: CASRPGPYGYTF. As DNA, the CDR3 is TGTGCCAGCAGACCGGGTCCGTATGGCTACACCTTC.

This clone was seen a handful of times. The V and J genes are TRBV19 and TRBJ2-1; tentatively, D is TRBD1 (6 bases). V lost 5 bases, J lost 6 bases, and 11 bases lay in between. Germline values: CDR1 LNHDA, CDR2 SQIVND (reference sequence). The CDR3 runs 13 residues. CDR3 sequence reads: CASSYRGGNEQFF. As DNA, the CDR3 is TGTGCCAGTAGTTATCGAGGGGGCAATGAGCAGTTCTTC.

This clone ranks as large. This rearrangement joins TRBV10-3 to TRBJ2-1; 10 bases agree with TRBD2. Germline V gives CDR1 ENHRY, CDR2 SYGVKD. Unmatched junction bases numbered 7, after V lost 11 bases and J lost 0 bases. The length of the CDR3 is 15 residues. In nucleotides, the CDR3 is TGTGCCTCGCGACTAGCGGGTGACTCCTACAATGAGCAGTTCTTC. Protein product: CASRLAGDSYNEQFF.

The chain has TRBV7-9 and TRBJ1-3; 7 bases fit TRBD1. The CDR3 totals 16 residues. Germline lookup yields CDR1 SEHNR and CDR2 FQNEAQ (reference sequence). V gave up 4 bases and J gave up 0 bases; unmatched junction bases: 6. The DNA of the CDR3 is TGTGCCAGCAGCTCAGGGGGGGTCCTCTCTGGAAACACCATATATTTT. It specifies CASSSGGVLSGNTIYF.

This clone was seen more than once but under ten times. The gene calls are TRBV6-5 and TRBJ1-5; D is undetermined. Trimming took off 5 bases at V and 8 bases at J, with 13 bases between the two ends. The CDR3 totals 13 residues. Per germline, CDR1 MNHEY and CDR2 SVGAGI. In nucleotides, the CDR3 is TGTGCCAGCAGTCTATCCTTCGTAGAGCCCCAGCATTTT. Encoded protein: CASSLSFVEPQHF.